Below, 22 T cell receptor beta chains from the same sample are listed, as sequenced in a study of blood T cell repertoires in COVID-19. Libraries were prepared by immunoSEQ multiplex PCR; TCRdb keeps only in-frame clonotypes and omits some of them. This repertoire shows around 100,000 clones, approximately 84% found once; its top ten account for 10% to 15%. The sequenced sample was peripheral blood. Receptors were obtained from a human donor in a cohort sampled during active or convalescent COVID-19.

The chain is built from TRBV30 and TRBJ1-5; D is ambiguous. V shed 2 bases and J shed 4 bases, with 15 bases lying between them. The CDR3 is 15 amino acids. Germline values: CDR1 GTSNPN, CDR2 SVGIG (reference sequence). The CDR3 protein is CAWSTQRAPNQPQHF. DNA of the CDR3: TGTGCCTGGAGTACCCAGAGGGCGCCTAATCAGCCCCAGCATTTT.

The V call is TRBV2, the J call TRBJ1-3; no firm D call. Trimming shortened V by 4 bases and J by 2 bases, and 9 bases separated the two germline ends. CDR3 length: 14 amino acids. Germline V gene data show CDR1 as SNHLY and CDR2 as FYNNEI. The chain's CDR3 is CASSAGDPGNTIYF. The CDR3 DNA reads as TGTGCCAGCAGTGCCGGGGATCCTGGAAACACCATATATTTT.

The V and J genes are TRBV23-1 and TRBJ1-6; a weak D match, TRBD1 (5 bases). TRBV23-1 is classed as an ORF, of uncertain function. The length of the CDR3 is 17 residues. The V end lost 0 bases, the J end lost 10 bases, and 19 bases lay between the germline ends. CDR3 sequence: CASSQSISQGRCSPLHF. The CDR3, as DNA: TGCGCCAGCAGTCAATCGATTTCCCAGGGTAGGTGCTCACCCCTCCACTTT.

The CDR3 DNA reads as TGTGCCAGCAGCTTGATTCAGAATCAGCCCCAGCATTTT. This codes for CASSLIQNQPQHF. The chain carries TRBV5-5 and TRBJ1-5; D uncertain. Trimming stripped 1 base from V and 4 bases from J, with 6 bases between. The CDR3 runs 13 residues. Germline V gene lookup returns CDR1 SGHKS and CDR2 YYEKEE (reference sequence).

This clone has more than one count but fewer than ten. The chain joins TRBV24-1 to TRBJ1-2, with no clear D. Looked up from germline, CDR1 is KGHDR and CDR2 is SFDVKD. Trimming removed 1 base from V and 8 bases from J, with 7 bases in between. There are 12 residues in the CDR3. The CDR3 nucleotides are TGTGCCACCAGTGATTTTGGTGAGGGCTACACCTTC. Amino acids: CATSDFGEGYTF.

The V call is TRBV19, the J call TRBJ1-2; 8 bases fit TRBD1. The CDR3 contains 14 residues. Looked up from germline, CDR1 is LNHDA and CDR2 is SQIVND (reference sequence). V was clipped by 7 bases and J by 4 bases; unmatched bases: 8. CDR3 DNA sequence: TGTGCCAGTACGGACGACAGGGGCGGCTATGGCTACACCTTC. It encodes CASTDDRGGYGYTF.

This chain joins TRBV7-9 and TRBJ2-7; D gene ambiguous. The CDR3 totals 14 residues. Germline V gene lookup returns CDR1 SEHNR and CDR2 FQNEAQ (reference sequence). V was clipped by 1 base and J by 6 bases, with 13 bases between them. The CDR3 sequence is CASSLVAGSSEQYF. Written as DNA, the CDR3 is TGTGCCAGCAGCTTAGTTGCCGGCTCTAGCGAGCAGTACTTC.

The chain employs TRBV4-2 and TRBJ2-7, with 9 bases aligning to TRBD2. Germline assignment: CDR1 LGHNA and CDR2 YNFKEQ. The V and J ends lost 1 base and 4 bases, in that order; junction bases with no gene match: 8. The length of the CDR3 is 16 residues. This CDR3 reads CASSQASGLARYEQYF. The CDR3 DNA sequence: TGTGCCAGCAGCCAAGCGAGTGGACTAGCGAGGTACGAGCAGTACTTC.

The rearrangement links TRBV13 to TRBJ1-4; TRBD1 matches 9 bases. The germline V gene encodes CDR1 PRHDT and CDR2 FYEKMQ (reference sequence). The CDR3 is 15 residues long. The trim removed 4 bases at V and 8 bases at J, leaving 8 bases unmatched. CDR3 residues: CASSWGGQGSEKLFF. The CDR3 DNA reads TGTGCCAGCAGCTGGGGGGGACAGGGAAGCGAAAAACTGTTTTTT.

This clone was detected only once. The DNA for the CDR3 is TGTGCCAGCACAGTAACAGGGGACTATGGCTACACCTTC. It codes for CASTVTGDYGYTF. The chain employs TRBV5-5 and TRBJ1-2, with TRBD1 matching over 7 bases. Per the germline V gene, CDR1 is SGHKS and CDR2 is YYEKEE (reference sequence). Unmatched junction bases numbered 5, after V lost 6 bases and J lost 3 bases. The CDR3 loop spans 13 amino acids. The full variable domain, with the rest looked up from reference TRBV5-5 and TRBJ1-2, is DAGVTQSPTHLIKTRGQQVTLRCSPISGHKSVSWYQQVLGQGPQFIFQYYEKEERGRGNFPDRFSARQFPNYSSELNVNALLLGDSALYLCASTVTGDYGYTFGSGTRLTVV.

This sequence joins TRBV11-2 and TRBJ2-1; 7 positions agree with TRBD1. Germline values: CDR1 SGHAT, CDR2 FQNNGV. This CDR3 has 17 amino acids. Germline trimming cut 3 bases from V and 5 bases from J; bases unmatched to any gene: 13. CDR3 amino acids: CASSFKPPGGYNNEQFF. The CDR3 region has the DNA TGTGCCAGCAGCTTCAAACCCCCAGGGGGATACAACAATGAGCAGTTCTTC. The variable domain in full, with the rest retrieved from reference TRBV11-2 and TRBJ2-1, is EAGVAQSPRYKIIEKRQSVAFWCNPISGHATLYWYQQILGQGPKLLIQFQNNGVVDDSQLPKDRFSAERLKGVDSTLKIQPAKLEDSAVYLCASSFKPPGGYNNEQFFGPGTRLTVL.

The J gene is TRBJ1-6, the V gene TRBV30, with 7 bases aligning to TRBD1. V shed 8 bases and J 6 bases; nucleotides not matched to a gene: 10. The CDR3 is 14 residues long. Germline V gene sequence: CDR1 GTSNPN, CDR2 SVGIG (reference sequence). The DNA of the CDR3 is TGTGCCCGAAGCTCGGGACAGTTTAATTCACCCCTCCACTTT. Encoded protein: CARSSGQFNSPLHF.

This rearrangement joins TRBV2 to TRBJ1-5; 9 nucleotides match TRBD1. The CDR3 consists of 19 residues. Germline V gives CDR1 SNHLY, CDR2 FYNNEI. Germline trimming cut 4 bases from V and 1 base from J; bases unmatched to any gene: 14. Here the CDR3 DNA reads TGTGCCAGCAGTGTTTCATACCGGGACAGGGACCGGAGCAATCAGCCCCAGCATTTT. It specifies CASSVSYRDRDRSNQPQHF.

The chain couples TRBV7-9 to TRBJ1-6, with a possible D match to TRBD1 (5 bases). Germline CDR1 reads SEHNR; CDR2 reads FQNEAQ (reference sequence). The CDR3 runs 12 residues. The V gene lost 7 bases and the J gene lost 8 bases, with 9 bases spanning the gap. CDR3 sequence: CASTVGDSPLHF. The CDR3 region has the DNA TGTGCCAGCACGGTAGGGGATTCACCCCTCCACTTT. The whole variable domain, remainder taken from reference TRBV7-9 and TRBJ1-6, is DTGVSQNPRHKITKRGQNVTFRCDPISEHNRLYWYRQTLGQGPEFLTYFQNEAQLEKSRLLSDRFSAERPKGSFSTLEIQRTEQGDSAMYLCASTVGDSPLHFGNGTRLTVT.

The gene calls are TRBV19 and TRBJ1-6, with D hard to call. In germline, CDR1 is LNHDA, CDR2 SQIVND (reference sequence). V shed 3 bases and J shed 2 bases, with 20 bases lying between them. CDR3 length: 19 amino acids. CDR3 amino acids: CASSMMGSFPLTYNSPLHF. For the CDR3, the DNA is TGTGCCAGTAGTATGATGGGCAGCTTCCCTTTAACCTATAATTCACCCCTCCACTTT.

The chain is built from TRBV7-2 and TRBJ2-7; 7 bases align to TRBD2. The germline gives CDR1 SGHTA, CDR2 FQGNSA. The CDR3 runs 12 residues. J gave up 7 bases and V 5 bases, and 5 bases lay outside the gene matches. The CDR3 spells CASSRRGVEQYF. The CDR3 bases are TGTGCCAGCAGCCGCCGGGGGGTTGAGCAGTACTTC.

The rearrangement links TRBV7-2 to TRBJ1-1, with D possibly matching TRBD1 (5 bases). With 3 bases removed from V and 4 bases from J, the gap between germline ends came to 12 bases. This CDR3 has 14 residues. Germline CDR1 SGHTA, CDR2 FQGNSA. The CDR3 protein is CASSFPTGFTEAFF. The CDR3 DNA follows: TGTGCCAGCAGCTTTCCAACAGGATTCACTGAAGCTTTCTTT.

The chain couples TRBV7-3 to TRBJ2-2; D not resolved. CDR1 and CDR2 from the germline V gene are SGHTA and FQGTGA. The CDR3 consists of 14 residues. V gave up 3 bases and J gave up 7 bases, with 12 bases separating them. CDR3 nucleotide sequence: TGTGCCAGCAGCTTGCTGGGCCCCGACGGGGAGCTGTTTTTT. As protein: CASSLLGPDGELFF.

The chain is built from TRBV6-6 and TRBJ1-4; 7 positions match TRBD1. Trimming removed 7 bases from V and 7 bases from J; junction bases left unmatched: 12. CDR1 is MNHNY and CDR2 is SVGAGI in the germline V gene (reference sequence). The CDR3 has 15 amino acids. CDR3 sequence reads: CASIRGEGAFEKLFF. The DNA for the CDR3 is TGTGCCAGCATAAGGGGAGAGGGGGCATTTGAAAAACTGTTTTTT.

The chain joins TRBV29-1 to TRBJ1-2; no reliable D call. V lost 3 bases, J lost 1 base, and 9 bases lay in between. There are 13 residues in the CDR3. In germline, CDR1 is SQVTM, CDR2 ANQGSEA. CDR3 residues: CSVDSSLNYGYTF. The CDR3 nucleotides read TGCAGCGTTGATAGTAGCCTTAACTATGGCTACACCTTC.

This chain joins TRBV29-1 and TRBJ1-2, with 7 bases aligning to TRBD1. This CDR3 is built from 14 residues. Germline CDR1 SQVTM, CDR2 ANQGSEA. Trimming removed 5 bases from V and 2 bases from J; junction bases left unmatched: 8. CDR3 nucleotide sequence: TGCAGCGTTTCGACAGGGAGTTTAAACTATGGCTACACCTTC. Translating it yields CSVSTGSLNYGYTF.

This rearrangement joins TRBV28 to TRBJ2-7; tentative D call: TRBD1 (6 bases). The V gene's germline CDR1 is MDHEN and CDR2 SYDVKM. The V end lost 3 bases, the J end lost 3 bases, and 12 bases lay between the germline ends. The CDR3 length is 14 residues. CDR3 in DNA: TGTGCCAGCAGTTTCACGGACAGAAGCTACGAGCAGTACTTC. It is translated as CASSFTDRSYEQYF.